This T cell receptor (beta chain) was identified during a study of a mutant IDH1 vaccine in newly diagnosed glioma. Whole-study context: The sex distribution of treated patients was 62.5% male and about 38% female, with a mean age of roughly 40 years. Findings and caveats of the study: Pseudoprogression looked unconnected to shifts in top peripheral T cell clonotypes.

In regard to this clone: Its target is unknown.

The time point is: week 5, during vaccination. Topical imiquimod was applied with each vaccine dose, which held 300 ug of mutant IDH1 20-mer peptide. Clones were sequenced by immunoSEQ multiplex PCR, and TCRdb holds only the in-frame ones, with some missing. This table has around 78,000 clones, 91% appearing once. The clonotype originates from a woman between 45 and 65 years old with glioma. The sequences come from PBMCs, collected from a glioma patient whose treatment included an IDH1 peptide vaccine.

CDR3 amino acids: CASSPAGVNTGELFF. As DNA, the CDR3 is TGTGCCAGCAGTCCCGCAGGTGTGAACACCGGGGAGCTGTTTTTT. The rearrangement joins TRBV6-6 to TRBJ2-2; D is unclear. Germline loops: CDR1 MNHNY, CDR2 SVGAGI (reference sequence). The CDR3 consists of 15 residues. The V end lost 5 bases, the J end lost 1 base, and 11 bases lay between the germline ends.